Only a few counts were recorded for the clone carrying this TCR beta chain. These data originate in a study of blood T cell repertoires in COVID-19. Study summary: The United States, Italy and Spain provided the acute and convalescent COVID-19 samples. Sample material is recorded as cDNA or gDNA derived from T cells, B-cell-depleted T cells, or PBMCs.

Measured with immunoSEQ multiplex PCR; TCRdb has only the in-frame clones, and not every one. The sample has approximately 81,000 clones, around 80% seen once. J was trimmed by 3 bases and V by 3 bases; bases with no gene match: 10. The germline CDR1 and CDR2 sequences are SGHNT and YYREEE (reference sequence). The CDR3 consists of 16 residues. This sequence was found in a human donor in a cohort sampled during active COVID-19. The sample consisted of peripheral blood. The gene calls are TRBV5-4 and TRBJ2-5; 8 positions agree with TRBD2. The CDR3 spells CASSSAGGKPEETQYF. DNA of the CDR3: TGTGCCAGCAGCTCTGCGGGGGGCAAGCCAGAAGAGACCCAGTACTTC. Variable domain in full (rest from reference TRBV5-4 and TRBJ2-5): ETGVTQSPTHLIKTRGQQVTLRCSSQSGHNTVSWYQQALGQGPQFIFQYYREEENGRGNFPPRFSGLQFPNYSSELNVNALELDDSALYLCASSSAGGKPEETQYFGPGTRLLVL.